This TCR beta chain stems from a study of blood T cells in healthy people across ages. The authors ran a second PCR of about 7 to 11 cycles using a sample-barcoded 5' primer and a J-beta primer mix. In TCRdb, the 5' RACE reads were re-called with MiXCR into one record per CDR3 protein. The table shows 1.5 million to 2 million distinct CDR3 sequences, with roughly 52% occurring only once. There are a few counts of this clonotype. What it binds is not known. Whole-study results and caveats: Both higher diversity and more naive CD4+ cells marked long-lived donors when set against aged donors.

The source material was blood. The TCR sequence derives from a woman aged 35 to 49 in good health.

CDR3 nucleotide sequence: TGTGCCAGCAGTCTCGAGTTCGGGGTCGAGCAGTACTTC. This translates into CASSLEFGVEQYF. The chain joins TRBV6-5 to TRBJ2-7; a possible D gene is TRBD2 (5 bases). V lost 5 bases and J lost 6, with 14 bases in between. CDR3 length equals 13 residues. Germline values: CDR1 MNHEY, CDR2 SVGAGI.